Shown below are 21 T cell receptor beta chains from a single sample sequenced in a study of long-term antiretroviral therapy in people with HIV. Survey-level immunoSEQ v3.0 assays were run. The table came from immunoSEQ multiplex PCR; TCRdb's copy has only in-frame clones and leaves some out. The table includes 5,500 to 7,000 clones, 80% to 90% detected once. The material sequenced was unsorted PBMCs, taken 3.7 years after starting antiretroviral therapy. The source is a woman between 45 and 60 years old with HIV.

This chain uses TRBV25-1 with TRBJ2-3, with 10 bases matching TRBD2. Germline V lookup: CDR1 MGHDK, CDR2 SYGVNS. V gave up 3 bases and J gave up 11 bases; unmatched junction bases: 8. The CDR3 is 14 residues long. CDR3 nucleotides: TGTGCCAGCAGTGACAGCGGGAGGGGAATTGGGCAGTATTTT. Protein product: CASSDSGRGIGQYF.

The chain is built from TRBV7-9 and TRBJ1-1; 9 bases agree with TRBD1. The junction had 5 bases not matched to a gene; V was cut back by 5 bases and J by 1 base. This CDR3 is built from 15 residues. Germline V gene lookup returns CDR1 SEHNR and CDR2 FQNEAQ (reference sequence). CDR3 coding DNA: TGTGCCAGCAGCCAGGACAGGGGTACGAACACTGAAGCTTTCTTT. Protein product: CASSQDRGTNTEAFF. Full variable domain (rest looked up from reference TRBV7-9 and TRBJ1-1): DTGVSQNPRHKITKRGQNVTFRCDPISEHNRLYWYRQTLGQGPEFLTYFQNEAQLEKSRLLSDRFSAERPKGSFSTLEIQRTEQGDSAMYLCASSQDRGTNTEAFFGQGTRLTVV.

J is TRBJ2-3 and V is TRBV7-8, with 7 bases fitting TRBD2. CDR3 size: 15 residues. The V segment lost 0 bases and the J segment 3 bases; nucleotides outside the gene matches: 3. Per the germline V gene, CDR1 is SGHVS and CDR2 is FQNEAQ. CDR3 bases: TGTGCCAGCAGCTTAGCAGGCGGGAGAACAGATACGCAGTATTTT. Encoded protein: CASSLAGGRTDTQYF.

This chain joins TRBV18 and TRBJ1-2; 8 positions match TRBD1. Germline CDR1 KGHSH, CDR2 LQKENI. The CDR3 spans 14 residues. With 5 bases clipped from V and 5 bases from J, the junction kept 7 bases outside the gene matches. This chain's CDR3 is CASSAGTGPYGYTF. The CDR3 DNA reads as TGTGCCAGCTCAGCAGGGACAGGCCCTTATGGCTACACCTTC.

This chain connects TRBV7-3 to TRBJ2-1, with a possible D match to TRBD2 (6 bases). The V end was cut by 2 bases, the J end by 9 bases, with 14 bases between. The germline gives CDR1 SGHTA, CDR2 FQGTGA. The CDR3 length is 14 residues. CDR3 loop: CASSLGLSGGEQFF. CDR3 DNA sequence: TGTGCCAGCAGCTTAGGCCTTAGCGGCGGTGAGCAGTTCTTC.

The chain combines TRBV7-9 with TRBJ1-5; 7 bases map to TRBD1. J lost 7 bases, V lost 8 bases, and 14 bases had no gene match. Germline-derived CDR1 and CDR2 are SEHNR and FQNEAQ (reference sequence). This CDR3 is built from 15 residues. The CDR3 DNA is TGTGCCAGCTCCCTAAGCAGCGGGGGACAGCAGCCCCAGCATTTT. Translation: CASSLSSGGQQPQHF.

V usage is TRBV4-1 and J usage is TRBJ2-5; D gene ambiguous. The CDR3 consists of 14 residues. Germline CDR1 reads MGHRA; CDR2 reads YSYEKL. V lost 1 base and J 5 bases, leaving 11 bases between the germline ends. The CDR3 DNA is TGCGCCAGCAGCCAAGTAATAAGGGTGGAGACCCAGTACTTC. Encoded protein: CASSQVIRVETQYF.

The CDR3, as DNA: TGTGCCAGCAGTGAAGCGCTTCAAGGCAGAATCGGCTACACCTTC. The encoded protein is CASSEALQGRIGYTF. The chain combines TRBV2 with TRBJ1-2, with D unresolved. V lost 0 bases and J lost 8, with 16 bases in between. Germline CDR1 and CDR2: SNHLY and FYNNEI. CDR3 length equals 15 residues.

The V call is TRBV6-5, the J call TRBJ2-4; D might be TRBD2 (6 bases). With 2 bases removed from V and 2 bases from J, the gap between germline ends came to 7 bases. CDR1 and CDR2 from the germline V gene are MNHEY and SVGAGI. The CDR3 is made up of 14 amino acids. The DNA of the CDR3 is TGTGCCAGCAGTTACCGGGGGTCCAAAAACATTCAGTACTTC. Its translation: CASSYRGSKNIQYF.

V is TRBV7-9 and J is TRBJ2-1; 11 nucleotides line up with TRBD2. This CDR3 comprises 16 residues. Germline V gene sequence: CDR1 SEHNR, CDR2 FQNEAQ (reference sequence). The V segment lost 5 bases and the J segment 6 bases; nucleotides outside the gene matches: 9. The CDR3: CASSLGLAGSSNEQFF. The CDR3 DNA is TGTGCCAGCAGCCTAGGACTAGCGGGTAGTAGCAATGAGCAGTTCTTC. Full variable domain (rest looked up from reference TRBV7-9 and TRBJ2-1): DTGVSQNPRHKITKRGQNVTFRCDPISEHNRLYWYRQTLGQGPEFLTYFQNEAQLEKSRLLSDRFSAERPKGSFSTLEIQRTEQGDSAMYLCASSLGLAGSSNEQFFGPGTRLTVL.

This clone was seen a single time. The V call is TRBV2, the J call TRBJ2-6; 8 nucleotides align to TRBD2. This CDR3 comprises 14 residues. From germline, CDR1 is SNHLY and CDR2 FYNNEI. Losses at the gene ends were 4 bases for V and 4 bases for J; bases not matched to a gene: 0. This CDR3 reads CASSGTSGANVLTF. The CDR3 DNA is TGTGCCAGCAGTGGGACTAGCGGGGCCAACGTCCTGACTTTC.

The chain uses TRBV27 and TRBJ1-1; D is uncertain. The CDR3 length is 14 residues. Germline values: CDR1 MNHEY, CDR2 SMNVEV (reference sequence). Trimming left V 5 bases short and J 0 bases short, with 10 bases between. CDR3 loop: CASSILGMNTEAFF. DNA for the CDR3: TGTGCCAGCAGTATCTTGGGTATGAACACTGAAGCTTTCTTT.

This clone occurred once. The chain links TRBV11-2 to TRBJ2-1; 7 nucleotides agree with TRBD2. The CDR3 has 13 residues. Germline-derived CDR1 and CDR2 are SGHAT and FQNNGV. V lost 2 bases, J lost 9 bases, and 4 bases stayed unmatched. The CDR3 DNA reads TGTGCCAGCAGCTTACTACTAGCGAGTGAGCAGTTCTTC. As protein: CASSLLLASEQFF.

In its sample, this clone was seen once. The chain combines TRBV4-1 with TRBJ2-1; D may be TRBD2 (6 bases). V lost 1 base and J lost 7, with 17 bases in between. The CDR3 runs to 16 residues. Germline lookup yields CDR1 MGHRA and CDR2 YSYEKL. This CDR3 is CASSQVGQGGINEQFF. The CDR3 DNA is TGCGCCAGCAGCCAAGTCGGTCAGGGAGGAATAAATGAGCAGTTCTTC.

This clone turned up a few times. The chain links TRBV2 to TRBJ1-2; D is unresolved. Germline lookup yields CDR1 SNHLY and CDR2 FYNNEI. This CDR3 contains 15 residues. The V gene lost 4 bases and the J gene lost 8 bases, with 20 bases spanning the gap. CDR3 bases: TGTGCCAGCAGTGGAGGAGGCAGTCCACCGGTGGGCTACACCTTC. It codes for CASSGGGSPPVGYTF.

The chain employs TRBV18 and TRBJ2-4; possible D gene TRBD1, 5 bases. The germline CDR1 and CDR2 sequences are KGHSH and LQKENI. V gave up 2 bases and J gave up 0 bases, with 14 bases separating them. CDR3 size: 17 residues. CDR3: CASSPGAAPLAKNIQYF. The DNA for the CDR3 is TGTGCCAGCTCACCAGGGGCAGCCCCCCTAGCCAAAAACATTCAGTACTTC. The full variable domain, completed using reference TRBV18 and TRBJ2-4, is NAGVMQNPRHLVRRRGQEARLRCSPMKGHSHVYWYRQLPEEGLKFMVYLQKENIIDESGMPKERFSAEFPKEGPSILRIQQVVRGDSAAYFCASSPGAAPLAKNIQYFGAGTRLSVL.

In its sample, this clone was seen a few times. This chain links TRBV9 with TRBJ2-1; 9 nucleotides agree with TRBD2. The trim removed 0 bases at V and 0 bases at J, leaving 4 bases unmatched. CDR1 and CDR2 (germline): SGDLS, YYNGEE. The CDR3 contains 17 residues. The CDR3 bases are TGTGCCAGCAGCGTAGCTCTAGCGGGGACCTCCTACAATGAGCAGTTCTTC. It specifies CASSVALAGTSYNEQFF.

J is TRBJ2-1 and V is TRBV4-1; no firm D call. V lost 6 bases and J lost 4, with 4 bases in between. The CDR3 is 11 amino acids. CDR1 and CDR2 (germline): MGHRA, YSYEKL. The chain's CDR3 is CASRQYNEQFF. As DNA, the CDR3 is TGCGCCAGCAGACAATACAATGAGCAGTTCTTC.

This clone was recorded only once. V usage is TRBV29-1 and J usage is TRBJ2-5, with D possibly matching TRBD2 (5 bases). Germline assignment: CDR1 SQVTM and CDR2 ANQGSEA. This CDR3 region has 14 residues. V was pared by 4 bases and J by 5 bases, with 17 bases between. DNA of the CDR3: TGCAGCGTTGGCAGGATGGTCGGGGTGGAGACCCAGTACTTC. Its translation: CSVGRMVGVETQYF.

The CDR3 reads CASLARLLYEQYF. The CDR3 DNA is TGTGCCAGCCTCGCTAGGCTACTCTACGAGCAGTACTTC. The chain joins TRBV6-1 to TRBJ2-7; D unclear. Trimming stripped 8 bases from V and 3 bases from J, with 14 bases between. The CDR3 runs 13 residues. Per germline, CDR1 MNHNS and CDR2 SASEGT.

This chain uses TRBV5-6 with TRBJ2-1, with 7 bases aligning to TRBD2. Per the germline V gene, CDR1 is SGHDT and CDR2 is YYEEEE. V shed 4 bases, J shed 4 bases, and the junction held 14 bases outside the gene matches. CDR3 size: 17 residues. As DNA, the CDR3 is TGTGCCAGCAGCCCGGAAGTGGGAGGGCCTGCTTACAATGAGCAGTTCTTC. This sequence encodes CASSPEVGGPAYNEQFF. The variable domain in full, completed from reference TRBV5-6 and TRBJ2-1, reads DAGVTQSPTHLIKTRGQQVTLRCSPKSGHDTVSWYQQALGQGPQFIFQYYEEEERQRGNFPDRFSGHQFPNYSSELNVNALLLGDSALYLCASSPEVGGPAYNEQFFGPGTRLTVL.